This T cell receptor beta chain was identified in a study of T-cell memory formation after mild COVID-19. Study at large: The study found TCR clusters largely donor specific.

Study-wide results and limits: Contracting CD4+ clones lay largely in CM and EM, with CD8+ ones residing in EMRA.

TCRdb used MiXCR to reprocess the 5' RACE reads, holding one entry per CDR3 protein. The repertoire holds 300,000 to 400,000 distinct CDR3 sequences, with around 20% as singletons. About this clonotype: What it binds is not known.

This TCR was sampled from an adult woman who had mild COVID-19 (a few samples of this study predate the infection). Cell type and time point are not known. Source material: PBMCs or a T cell subset sorted from them (not recorded which).

For the CDR3, the DNA is TGCAGTGCTAGATCCCTATTGGGGGGCTACACCTTC. It encodes CSARSLLGGYTF. This sequence joins TRBV20-1 and TRBJ1-2; D is unclear. This CDR3 has 12 amino acids. With 2 bases removed from V and 8 bases from J, the gap between germline ends came to 12 bases. Germline-derived CDR1 and CDR2 are DFQATT and SNEGSKA (reference sequence).